The rows below give T cell receptor beta chains drawn from one sample of a study of T cell responses to AZD1222 COVID-19 vaccine. Libraries were prepared by immunoSEQ multiplex PCR; TCRdb keeps only in-frame clonotypes and omits some of them. The data hold some 150,000 clones, with around 90% observed a single time. The specimen comprised peripheral blood, sampled on day 0 of AZD1222 vaccination. The source is an adult in good health. The conserved cysteine and the conserved F or W are not part of the CDR3 here.

j_call: TRBJ2-7; v_call: TRBV2; cdr3_aa: ASSERGYEQY
j_call: TRBJ2-7; v_call: TRBV21-1; cdr3_aa: ASSKGRERWAEQY
j_call: TRBJ1-1; v_call: TRBV5-7; cdr3_aa: ASSLCKRARTEAF
j_call: TRBJ2-5; v_call: TRBV5-1; cdr3_aa: ASSYRGYETQY
j_call: TRBJ1-4; v_call: TRBV9; cdr3_aa: ASSVQGDNEKLF
j_call: TRBJ2-1; v_call: TRBV7-2; cdr3_aa: ASSLARNRGPYNEQF
j_call: TRBJ1-6; v_call: TRBV27; cdr3_aa: ASAPRGAVGSPLH
j_call: TRBJ2-7; v_call: TRBV23-1; cdr3_aa: ASSQRTGPSFNYEQY
j_call: TRBJ1-5; v_call: TRBV18; cdr3_aa: ASSPSGENQPQH
j_call: TRBJ1-3; v_call: TRBV6-5; cdr3_aa: ASRSQGRSGNTIY